What follows are 28 T cell receptor beta chains derived from one specimen sequenced in a study of T cell responses to AZD1222 COVID-19 vaccine (dated by TCRdb to 2020 to 2023). Libraries came from the immunoSEQ multiplex PCR assay. Not all clones reach the TCRdb copy of this immuneACCESS table, which keeps in-frame sequences only. Checked studies attribute under half of the gap to unresolved V genes and leave the rest unexplained. The sample table shows more than 120,000 clones, and nearly 90% are seen once. The ten largest clones capture roughly 5.2% of the sample. The time point label on this specimen signifies: about 28 days (+/-7) after the second vaccine dose. The treatment or condition label of this sample denotes: meningococcal conjugate vaccine given as trial control. The sample in question was peripheral blood, obtained 28 days after the second dose of the MenACWY control vaccine. The receptors were sampled from an adult who received the MenACWY meningococcal vaccine as a control.

The rearrangement uses TRBV27 and TRBJ1-4; D ambiguous. Germline lookup yields CDR1 MNHEY and CDR2 SMNVEV (reference sequence). V was cut by 4 bases and J by 0 bases, with 9 bases left in between. This CDR3 region has 15 residues. CDR3 residues: CASSSRWSTNEKLFF. CDR3 bases: TGTGCCAGCAGTTCAAGGTGGTCAACTAATGAAAAACTGTTTTTT.

This clone showed up just once. The J gene is TRBJ2-7, the V gene TRBV4-3, with D maybe TRBD2 (6 bases). CDR3 size: 11 residues. Germline V lookup: CDR1 LGHNA, CDR2 YSLEER. Trimming removed 3 bases from V and 7 bases from J, with 7 bases in between. The CDR3: CASSQAGEQYF. The DNA of the CDR3 is TGCGCCAGCAGCCAGGCGGGAGAGCAGTACTTC.

This sequence joins TRBV7-9 and TRBJ1-2; D is unclear. The CDR3 extends over 12 amino acids. CDR1 is SEHNR, CDR2 FQNEAQ, per germline (reference sequence). Trimming removed 3 bases at V and 4 bases at J, with 6 bases between. This chain's CDR3 is CASSFGGYGYTF. The CDR3 coding sequence is TGTGCCAGCAGCTTCGGCGGCTATGGCTACACCTTC.

J is TRBJ2-1 and V is TRBV2; 10 bases agree with TRBD1. The CDR3 contains 13 residues. Losses at the gene ends were 6 bases for V and 7 bases for J; bases not matched to a gene: 3. Germline CDR1 is SNHLY and CDR2 is FYNNEI. This CDR3 is CASSGTGVNEQFF. CDR3 nucleotides: TGTGCCAGCAGCGGGACAGGGGTAAATGAGCAGTTCTTC. The whole variable domain, remainder taken from reference TRBV2 and TRBJ2-1, is EPEVTQTPSHQVTQMGQEVILRCVPISNHLYFYWYRQILGQKVEFLVSFYNNEISEKSEIFDDQFSVERPDGSNFTLKIRSTKLEDSAMYFCASSGTGVNEQFFGPGTRLTVL.

The chain couples TRBV9 to TRBJ2-5, with D tentatively TRBD2 (5 bases). V was pared by 4 bases and J by 2 bases, with 15 bases between. The CDR3 has 15 amino acids. The germline CDR1 and CDR2 sequences are SGDLS and YYNGEE. CDR3 in DNA: TGTGCCAGCAGCCAGAACGGCCAGCGGCAAGAGACCCAGTACTTC. The encoded protein is CASSQNGQRQETQYF.

The gene calls are TRBV4-1 and TRBJ1-1; D is perhaps TRBD1 (6 bases). V was clipped by 3 bases and J by 0 bases, with 17 bases between them. The CDR3 totals 17 residues. Germline CDR1 is MGHRA and CDR2 is YSYEKL. The CDR3 nucleotides are TGCGCCAGCAGCCAGATAGGACAGACCTTCATGAACACTGAAGCTTTCTTT. This translates into CASSQIGQTFMNTEAFF.

The rearrangement joins TRBV24-1 to TRBJ2-1, with 9 bases fitting TRBD1. Germline loops: CDR1 KGHDR, CDR2 SFDVKD. This CDR3 is built from 17 residues. With 3 bases clipped from V and 1 base from J, the junction kept 6 bases outside the gene matches. Here the CDR3 DNA reads TGTGCCACCAGTGATGCACAAGGACAGGGGTCCTACAATGAGCAGTTCTTC. This codes for CATSDAQGQGSYNEQFF.

The rearrangement links TRBV6-2 or TRBV6-3 to TRBJ1-1; D may be TRBD1 (6 bases). Trimming stripped 4 bases from V and 4 bases from J, with 10 bases between. CDR1 and CDR2 (germline): MNHEY, SVGEGT. This CDR3 has 13 amino acids. Written as DNA, the CDR3 is TGTGCCAGCAGTTCGCAGGGGTTCACTGAAGCTTTCTTT. This codes for CASSSQGFTEAFF.

The J gene is TRBJ2-7, the V gene TRBV7-9; 11 nucleotides align to TRBD1. V was clipped by 5 bases and J by 3 bases; unmatched bases: 9. This CDR3 region has 16 residues. CDR1 SEHNR and CDR2 FQNEAQ come from the germline V gene (reference sequence). CDR3 nucleotide sequence: TGTGCCAGCAGCCCCGGGCCGGGACAGGGGGTCTACGAGCAGTACTTC. Amino acids: CASSPGPGQGVYEQYF.

This chain joins TRBV28 and TRBJ2-4; 8 nucleotides match TRBD1. Germline-derived CDR1 and CDR2 are MDHEN and SYDVKM. V lost 7 bases to trimming and J lost 6 bases; unmatched junction nucleotides: 8. The CDR3 spans 14 residues. CDR3 region: CASTTRTGPNIQYF. The CDR3 region has the DNA TGTGCCAGCACCACCCGGACAGGGCCAAACATTCAGTACTTC. Using reference TRBV28 and TRBJ2-4 for the parts outside the CDR3, the full variable domain is DVKVTQSSRYLVKRTGEKVFLECVQDMDHENMFWYRQDPGLGLRLIYFSYDVKMKEKGDIPEGYSVSREKKERFSLILESASTNQTSMYLCASTTRTGPNIQYFGAGTRLSVL.

The chain carries TRBV7-9 and TRBJ2-7; 7 bases fit TRBD1. The CDR3 contains 16 residues. J gave up 4 bases and V 4 bases, and 13 bases lay outside the gene matches. Germline values: CDR1 SEHNR, CDR2 FQNEAQ (reference sequence). CDR3 bases: TGTGCCAGCAGCTCGGGACAGACTTACTTTACTTACGAGCAGTACTTC. As protein: CASSSGQTYFTYEQYF. Filled out from reference TRBV7-9 and TRBJ2-7, the complete variable domain reads DTGVSQNPRHKITKRGQNVTFRCDPISEHNRLYWYRQTLGQGPEFLTYFQNEAQLEKSRLLSDRFSAERPKGSFSTLEIQRTEQGDSAMYLCASSSGQTYFTYEQYFGPGTRLTVT.

This chain uses TRBV9 with TRBJ2-7; no clear D gene. Deletions cut 7 bases from V and 8 bases from J, with 13 bases between. The CDR3 loop spans 11 amino acids. The germline V gene has CDR1 SGDLS and CDR2 YYNGEE. The CDR3 protein is CASGPPAQQYF. The CDR3 nucleotides read TGTGCCAGCGGTCCCCCTGCCCAGCAGTACTTC.

CDR3 DNA: TGTGCCAGCCGCATGGTGGACGGTGACTATGGCTACACCTTC. Protein sequence: CASRMVDGDYGYTF. The chain uses TRBV19 and TRBJ1-2; D call uncertain. V lost 9 bases and J lost 3, with 17 bases in between. Germline V gene sequence: CDR1 LNHDA, CDR2 SQIVND (reference sequence). The CDR3 runs 14 residues.

The genes are TRBV6-2 or TRBV6-3 and TRBJ1-1; tentatively, D is TRBD1 (6 bases). The V gene lost 5 bases and the J gene lost 1 base, with 17 bases spanning the gap. The CDR3 has 16 residues. Germline CDR1 and CDR2: MNHEY and SVGEGT. CDR3 DNA sequence: TGTGCCAGCAGTCGTTTAACAGGGATTTGGAACACTGAAGCTTTCTTT. Residues: CASSRLTGIWNTEAFF.

The chain carries TRBV27 and TRBJ1-2, with 7 bases matching TRBD1. With 1 base clipped from V and 1 base from J, the junction kept 3 bases outside the gene matches. CDR3 length: 15 amino acids. Germline V lookup: CDR1 MNHEY, CDR2 SMNVEV (reference sequence). CDR3 amino acids: CASSLYPGGNYGYTF. CDR3 DNA sequence: TGTGCCAGCAGTTTATATCCAGGGGGTAACTATGGCTACACCTTC.

The V call is TRBV6-6, the J call TRBJ1-5; possibly TRBD1 for D (6 bases). The germline gives CDR1 MNHNY, CDR2 SVGAGI (reference sequence). Trimming shortened V by 5 bases and J by 4 bases, and 18 bases separated the two germline ends. This CDR3 has 16 amino acids. CDR3 DNA sequence: TGTGCCAGCAGTCCGTTTCTACAGGGTTCGAATCAGCCCCAGCATTTT. It is translated as CASSPFLQGSNQPQHF.

The rearrangement joins TRBV29-1 to TRBJ1-1; a weak D match, TRBD1 (5 bases). Germline V gene data show CDR1 as SQVTM and CDR2 as ANQGSEA. Trimming took 4 bases from V and 9 from J, leaving 18 bases between them. CDR3 length equals 13 residues. For the CDR3, the DNA is TGCAGCGTTGGGCAGGACAACACTGTGAAAGCTTTCTTT. Translating it yields CSVGQDNTVKAFF. The full variable domain, with the rest looked up from reference TRBV29-1 and TRBJ1-1, is SAVISQKPSRDICQRGTSLTIQCQVDSQVTMMFWYRQQPGQSLTLIATANQGSEATYESGFVIDKFPISRPNLTFSTLTVSNMSPEDSSIYLCSVGQDNTVKAFFGQGTRLTVV.

This clone was recorded only once. This chain uses TRBV24-1 with TRBJ1-2; D is uncertain. V was trimmed by 1 base and J by 7 bases, leaving 15 bases between them. The CDR3 has 15 residues. Germline loops: CDR1 KGHDR, CDR2 SFDVKD. The CDR3 bases are TGTGCCACCAGTGATTTTGGCAGCCCCTTAGGTGGCTACACCTTC. Translation gives CATSDFGSPLGGYTF.

The CDR3 is CASSLARENGYTF. CDR3 nucleotides: TGTGCCAGCAGCTTGGCCAGGGAAAATGGCTACACCTTC. The chain couples TRBV5-6 to TRBJ1-2, with a tentative D call TRBD1 (5 bases). Germline V gene data show CDR1 as SGHDT and CDR2 as YYEEEE. Trimming stripped 0 bases from V and 6 bases from J, with 9 bases between. The CDR3 has 13 residues.

The chain employs TRBV14 and TRBJ1-4; 7 nucleotides align to TRBD1. CDR3 size: 16 residues. Trimming at V came to 4 bases and at J to 0 bases, leaving 5 bases not matched to a gene. The germline V gene encodes CDR1 SGHDN and CDR2 FVKESK. DNA for the CDR3: TGTGCCAGCAGCCCGACAGGACAGGCAACTAATGAAAAACTGTTTTTT. Its translation: CASSPTGQATNEKLFF.

The V and J genes are TRBV25-1 and TRBJ1-1; no definite D call. V was pared by 3 bases and J by 4 bases, with 12 bases between. The length of the CDR3 is 14 residues. Germline CDR1 MGHDK, CDR2 SYGVNS. As DNA, the CDR3 is TGTGCCAGCAGTGACTACCGGGAGGGCACTGAAGCTTTCTTT. Translation gives CASSDYREGTEAFF.

The chain links TRBV6-5 to TRBJ2-1; possible D gene TRBD2, 6 bases. This CDR3 is built from 15 residues. The germline V gene encodes CDR1 MNHEY and CDR2 SVGAGI. Trimming cost V 6 bases and J 6 bases, with 18 bases left between them. The CDR3 nucleotides read TGTGCCAGCAGACGACATGGGACTCCTGTCAATGAGCAGTTCTTC. This sequence encodes CASRRHGTPVNEQFF.

Concerning this clone: This CDR3 is also generated by other DNA sequences in the sample. DNA for the CDR3: TGCGCCAGCAGCTTGGTAGCAGGGGGCAACACTGAAGCTTTCTTT. It translates to CASSLVAGGNTEAFF. This chain links TRBV5-1 with TRBJ1-1, with 8 nucleotides matching TRBD1. The CDR3 runs 15 residues. In germline, CDR1 is SGHRS, CDR2 YFSETQ. J was trimmed by 2 bases and V by 0 bases; bases with no gene match: 3.

V gene TRBV11-3 combines with J gene TRBJ2-1; 10 bases fit TRBD1. The CDR3 consists of 19 residues. V lost 6 bases and J lost 1; bases outside the gene matches: 15. Germline CDR1 is SGHNT and CDR2 is YENEEA. The CDR3 sequence: CASRPDGTGVMRSYNEQFF. CDR3 in DNA: TGTGCCAGCAGACCAGACGGGACAGGGGTTATGAGATCCTACAATGAGCAGTTCTTC.

CDR3 sequence reads: CASSGTTGELFF. The CDR3, as DNA: TGTGCCAGCAGTGGAACCACCGGGGAGCTGTTTTTT. The chain recombines TRBV2 with TRBJ2-2, with D unclear. CDR1 and CDR2 (germline): SNHLY, FYNNEI. This CDR3 is 12 amino acids long. Trimming stripped 4 bases from V and 4 bases from J, with 4 bases between.

The count of this clone is one. The chain couples TRBV2 to TRBJ1-1; a possible D gene is TRBD1 (6 bases). Per the germline V gene, CDR1 is SNHLY and CDR2 is FYNNEI. Trimming removed 6 bases at V and 3 bases at J, with 11 bases between. This CDR3 is built from 13 residues. The CDR3 nucleotides read TGTGCCAGCAGAGCCACAGGGTACACTGAAGCTTTCTTT. This codes for CASRATGYTEAFF.

This clone came up a few times. J is TRBJ2-1 and V is TRBV28; D possibly corresponds to TRBD2 (5 bases). V was trimmed by 3 bases and J by 1 base, leaving 13 bases between them. CDR1 and CDR2 from the germline V gene are MDHEN and SYDVKM. CDR3 length: 16 amino acids. Written as DNA, the CDR3 is TGTGCCAGCAGTTTTCTAGGTAGCGCGTCCTACAATGAGCAGTTCTTC. It yields the protein CASSFLGSASYNEQFF.

This clone was counted a single time. This rearrangement joins TRBV5-1 to TRBJ1-2; D gene unclear. CDR3 length equals 15 residues. Germline V gene sequence: CDR1 SGHRS, CDR2 YFSETQ. The V and J ends lost 0 bases and 1 base respectively, with 10 bases between them. The CDR3 loop is CASSLGAGYNYGYTF. The DNA of the CDR3 is TGCGCCAGCAGCTTGGGGGCAGGCTATAACTATGGCTACACCTTC.